This entry lists 2 T cell receptor beta chains sequenced from one sample in a study of CD8 T cells in ankylosing spondylitis (dated by TCRdb to between 2016 and 2019). Study-wide findings and limitations: A TCR beta motif made up of 7 to 9 highly homologous amino acid variants appeared to be characteristic of blood from ankylosing spondylitis patients.

Receptors were amplified or captured by 5' RACE. Instrument on record: Illumina HiSeq 2500. TCRdb redid the processing of the public reads, applying fastp at Q25 and MiXCR, and retained in-frame beta chains. Merged by CDR3 protein, the rows form single entries marked with the most common genes and DNA. The sample table records 350,000 or so distinct CDR3 sequences; 7% to 9% of these occur just once. The ten largest clones add up to roughly 15% of the sample. No antigen is known for these receptors. The sample was blood, either unsorted or a sorted T cell fraction (not recorded which). These receptors came from a male donor with ankylosing spondylitis.

This clonotype was observed a handful of times. The rearrangement joins TRBV6-5 to TRBJ1-6; D remains ambiguous. The V gene's germline CDR1 is MNHEY and CDR2 SVGAGI. The CDR3 runs 15 residues. Trimming stripped 4 bases from V and 8 bases from J, with 15 bases between. The DNA for the CDR3 is TGTGCCAGCAGTTTAGGTTGGACGATCTATTCACCCCTCCACTTT. Amino acids: CASSLGWTIYSPLHF.

This clonotype was counted a few times. V usage is TRBV5-1 and J usage is TRBJ2-5; a weak D match, TRBD2 (6 bases). This CDR3 is 16 amino acids long. Germline CDR1 SGHRS, CDR2 YFSETQ. Trimming shortened V by 0 bases and J by 2 bases, and 14 bases separated the two germline ends. CDR3 sequence reads: CASSLAGTAAQETQYF. The CDR3, as DNA: TGCGCCAGCAGCTTGGCCGGGACTGCGGCTCAAGAGACCCAGTACTTC.